This T cell receptor beta chain originates from a study of identical twins. Overall study findings and caveats: Memory repertoires lacked the insertion deficit that abundant cord blood beta clonotypes showed.

A note on this clonotype: Antigen: not known.

TCRdb passed the 5' RACE reads through MiXCR, listing each CDR3 protein once. The sample lists around 530,000 distinct CDR3 sequences, about 15% occurring once. V was clipped by 5 bases and J by 7 bases; unmatched bases: 11. Germline CDR1 is MNHNS and CDR2 is SASEGT. The CDR3 is 16 residues long. This same sample was also part of a study on yellow fever vaccine responses in identical twins. As that report states: Vaccine T cell responses of twins reportedly seemed partly convergent and partly personalized.

V is TRBV6-1 and J is TRBJ2-7, with 13 nucleotides matching TRBD2. The clonotype originates from a woman under 30 in good health. The sequenced sample was CD4+ T cells sorted from blood. CDR3 in amino acids: CASSRLGTSGTMEQYF. DNA of the CDR3: TGTGCCAGCAGTCGTCTCGGGACTAGCGGGACCATGGAGCAGTACTTC.